This entry lists 6 T cell receptor beta chains sequenced from one sample in a study of shared clonotypes between healthy human individuals. Clones were read by immunoSEQ multiplex PCR, and TCRdb kept only the in-frame ones, dropping some. The data show about 2 million clones, about 95% seen once. Naive CD8 cells were CD45RO-negative, positively selected for CCR7, excluding terminally differentiated effector memory CD45RA+ cells. Sequenced: naive CD8+ T cells sorted from blood. These TCRs come from a man younger than 35 in good health.

As regards this clone: The sample has other DNA sequences that encode this CDR3 too. Written as DNA, the CDR3 is TGTGCCAGCAGCTTAGGTTCTAATCAGCCCCAGCATTTT. This sequence encodes CASSLGSNQPQHF. V usage is TRBV11-1 and J usage is TRBJ1-5; D uncertain. V was pared by 1 base and J by 4 bases, with 5 bases between. The CDR3 loop spans 13 amino acids. The germline CDR1 and CDR2 sequences are SGHAT and FQDESV (reference sequence).

The rearrangement links TRBV4-1 to TRBJ1-6, with 9 nucleotides matching TRBD1. This CDR3 is 16 amino acids long. V shed 1 base, J shed 7 bases, and the junction held 5 bases outside the gene matches. Germline V lookup: CDR1 MGHRA, CDR2 YSYEKL. Written as DNA, the CDR3 is TGCGCCAGCAGCCAAGCAGGAGGACAGGGGAATTCACCCCTCCACTTT. It yields the protein CASSQAGGQGNSPLHF.

The chain links TRBV7-6 to TRBJ2-7; D could derive from TRBD1 or TRBD2 (6 bases each). The length of the CDR3 is 13 residues. Trimming removed 6 bases from V and 6 bases from J, with 15 bases in between. In germline, CDR1 is SGHVS, CDR2 FNYEAQ. Here the CDR3 DNA reads TGTGCCAGCAGTTTGGTGAAGGGGGGCGAGCAGTACTTC. It codes for CASSLVKGGEQYF.

The J gene is TRBJ2-7, the V gene TRBV12-2; the D segment call TRBD2 is taken from the table without a DNA check. TRBV12-2 is listed as a pseudogene. The CDR3 totals 16 residues. CDR3 protein: CASRLEGREVTYEQYF. For the CDR3, the DNA is TGTGCAAGTCGCTTAGAGGGGCGGGAGGTGACCTACGAGCAGTACTTC.

Comments on this clone: Additional DNA sequences in this sample encode the identical CDR3. The J gene is TRBJ2-7, the V gene TRBV9; 7 positions match TRBD2. The CDR3 is made up of 12 amino acids. Trimming took 4 bases from V and 3 from J; bases not matched to a gene: 1. CDR1 and CDR2 (germline): SGDLS, YYNGEE. The CDR3 protein is CASSPGGYEQYF. CDR3 DNA: TGTGCCAGCAGCCCGGGGGGCTACGAGCAGTACTTC.

V gene TRBV19 combines with J gene TRBJ1-1; no definite D call. The germline gives CDR1 LNHDA, CDR2 SQIVND (reference sequence). The CDR3 is 16 residues long. The V end was cut by 5 bases, the J end by 1 base, with 17 bases between. The CDR3 protein is CASSYLPGRGNTEAFF. The CDR3 DNA is TGTGCCAGTAGTTACCTACCCGGGCGGGGGAACACTGAAGCTTTCTTT.